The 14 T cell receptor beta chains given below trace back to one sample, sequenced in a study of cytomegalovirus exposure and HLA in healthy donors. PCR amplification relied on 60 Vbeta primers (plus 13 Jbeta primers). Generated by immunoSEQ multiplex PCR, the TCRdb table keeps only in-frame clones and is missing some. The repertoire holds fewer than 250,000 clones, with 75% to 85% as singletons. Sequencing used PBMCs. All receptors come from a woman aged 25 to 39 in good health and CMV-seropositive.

The CDR3 reads CASSLPRDRDSPLHF. The CDR3 nucleotides read TGCGCCAGCAGCTTGCCCCGGGACAGGGATTCACCCCTCCACTTT. The rearrangement links TRBV5-1 to TRBJ1-6, with 9 bases lining up with TRBD1. The CDR3 has 15 residues. The germline V gene has CDR1 SGHRS and CDR2 YFSETQ. J was trimmed by 8 bases and V by 1 base; bases with no gene match: 4. The whole variable domain, remainder taken from reference TRBV5-1 and TRBJ1-6, is KAGVTQTPRYLIKTRGQQVTLSCSPISGHRSVSWYQQTPGQGLQFLFEYFSETQRNKGNFPGRFSGRQFSNSRSEMNVSTLELGDSALYLCASSLPRDRDSPLHFGNGTRLTVT.

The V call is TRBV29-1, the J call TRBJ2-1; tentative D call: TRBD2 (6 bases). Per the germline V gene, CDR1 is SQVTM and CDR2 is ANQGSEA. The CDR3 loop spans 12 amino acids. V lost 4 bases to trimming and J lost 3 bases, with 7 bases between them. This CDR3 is CSVATSYNEQFF. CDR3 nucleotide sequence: TGCAGCGTTGCGACTAGCTACAATGAGCAGTTCTTC.

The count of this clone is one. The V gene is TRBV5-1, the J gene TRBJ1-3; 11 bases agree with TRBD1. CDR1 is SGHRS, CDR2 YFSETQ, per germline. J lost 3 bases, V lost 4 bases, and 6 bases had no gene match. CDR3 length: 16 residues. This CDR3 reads CASSVSGQGDGNTIYF. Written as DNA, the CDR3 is TGCGCCAGCAGCGTGTCGGGACAGGGGGATGGAAACACCATATATTTT.

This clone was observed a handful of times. CDR3 nucleotides: TGTGCCAGCAGCTTTATTGGCGGGGACACTGAAGCTTTCTTT. Encoded protein: CASSFIGGDTEAFF. This chain connects TRBV7-9 to TRBJ1-1; D gene ambiguous. This CDR3 has 14 amino acids. The V gene's germline CDR1 is SEHNR and CDR2 FQNEAQ (reference sequence). Trimming shortened V by 3 bases and J by 3 bases, and 11 bases separated the two germline ends.

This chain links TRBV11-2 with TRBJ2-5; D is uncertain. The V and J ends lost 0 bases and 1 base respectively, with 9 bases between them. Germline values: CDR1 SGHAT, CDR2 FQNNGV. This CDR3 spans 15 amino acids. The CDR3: CASSLESYFQETQYF. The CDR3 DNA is TGTGCCAGCAGCTTAGAGTCCTACTTCCAAGAGACCCAGTACTTC.

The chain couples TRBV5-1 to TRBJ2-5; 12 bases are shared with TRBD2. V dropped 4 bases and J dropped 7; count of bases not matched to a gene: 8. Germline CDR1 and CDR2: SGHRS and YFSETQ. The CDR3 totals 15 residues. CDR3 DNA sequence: TGCGCCAGCAGCCTGACTAGCGGGAGACTAGGGACCCAGTACTTC. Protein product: CASSLTSGRLGTQYF.

The CDR3 spells CASSLGASHYGYTF. Written as DNA, the CDR3 is TGTGCCAGCAGCTTGGGGGCCAGCCACTATGGCTACACCTTC. This chain connects TRBV5-6 to TRBJ1-2; D unclear. The V end lost 0 bases, the J end lost 3 bases, and 9 bases lay between the germline ends. Germline values: CDR1 SGHDT, CDR2 YYEEEE. The CDR3 has 14 amino acids.

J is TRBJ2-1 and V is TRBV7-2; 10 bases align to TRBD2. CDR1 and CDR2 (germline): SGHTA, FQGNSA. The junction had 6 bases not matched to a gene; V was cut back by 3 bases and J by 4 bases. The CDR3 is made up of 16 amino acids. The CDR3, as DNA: TGTGCCAGCAGCTTCCTCGGGACTAGCGATTACAATGAGCAGTTCTTC. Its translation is CASSFLGTSDYNEQFF.

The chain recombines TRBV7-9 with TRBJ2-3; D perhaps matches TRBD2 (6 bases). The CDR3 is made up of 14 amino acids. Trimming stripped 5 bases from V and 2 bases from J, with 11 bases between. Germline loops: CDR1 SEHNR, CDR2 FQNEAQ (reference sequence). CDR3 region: CASSPTSLTDTQYF. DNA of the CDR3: TGTGCCAGCAGCCCAACTAGCCTCACAGATACGCAGTATTTT. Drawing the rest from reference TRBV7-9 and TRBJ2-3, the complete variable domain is DTGVSQNPRHKITKRGQNVTFRCDPISEHNRLYWYRQTLGQGPEFLTYFQNEAQLEKSRLLSDRFSAERPKGSFSTLEIQRTEQGDSAMYLCASSPTSLTDTQYFGPGTRLTVL.

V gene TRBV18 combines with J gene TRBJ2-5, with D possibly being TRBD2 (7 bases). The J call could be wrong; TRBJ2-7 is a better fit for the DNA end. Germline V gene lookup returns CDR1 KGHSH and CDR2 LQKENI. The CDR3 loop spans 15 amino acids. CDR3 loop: CASSLKGGSGYEQYF. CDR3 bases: TGTGCCAGCTCACTCAAGGGGGGGTCCGGCTACGAGCAGTACTTC.

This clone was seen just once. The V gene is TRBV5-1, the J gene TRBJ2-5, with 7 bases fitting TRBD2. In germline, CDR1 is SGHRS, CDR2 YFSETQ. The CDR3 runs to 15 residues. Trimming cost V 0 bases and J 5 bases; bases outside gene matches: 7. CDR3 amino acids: CASSLVTSSQETQYF. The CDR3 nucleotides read TGCGCCAGCAGCTTGGTGACTAGCTCCCAGGAGACCCAGTACTTC.

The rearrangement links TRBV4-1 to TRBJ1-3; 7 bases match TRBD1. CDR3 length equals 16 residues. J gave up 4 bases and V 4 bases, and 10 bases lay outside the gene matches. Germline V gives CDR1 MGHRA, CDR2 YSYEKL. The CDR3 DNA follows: TGCGCCAGCAGCCCAGAGGCGACAGGGCTAGGAAACACCATATATTTT. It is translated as CASSPEATGLGNTIYF.

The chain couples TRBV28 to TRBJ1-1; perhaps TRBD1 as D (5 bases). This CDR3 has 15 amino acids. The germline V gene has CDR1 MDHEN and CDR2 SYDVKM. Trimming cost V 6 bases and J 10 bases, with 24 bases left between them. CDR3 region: CASSPVGGRRGRAFF. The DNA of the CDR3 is TGTGCCAGCAGCCCCGTGGGGGGAAGGAGGGGTAGAGCTTTCTTT.

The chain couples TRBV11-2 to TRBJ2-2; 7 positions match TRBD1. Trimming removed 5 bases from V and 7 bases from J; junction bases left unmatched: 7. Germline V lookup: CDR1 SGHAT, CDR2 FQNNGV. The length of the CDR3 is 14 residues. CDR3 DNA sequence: TGTGCCAGCAGCCGTACAGGGGTGGGCGGGGAGCTGTTTTTT. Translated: CASSRTGVGGELFF.